One and the same sample provided the 5 T cell receptor beta chains below, sequenced in a study of control samples from healthy donors and cancer patients. Generated by immunoSEQ multiplex PCR, the TCRdb table keeps only in-frame clones and is missing some. The sample contains 140,000 or so clones, 91% of which appear only once. The material sequenced was blood. Every receptor here comes from a man aged 25-40 years in good health.

This sequence joins TRBV11-2 and TRBJ2-3; D might be TRBD1 or TRBD2, each matching 6 bases. The V gene's germline CDR1 is SGHAT and CDR2 FQNNGV. V lost 2 bases, J lost 1 base, and 13 bases lay in between. The CDR3 loop spans 16 amino acids. The CDR3 region is CASSLFWGAGTDTQYF. In DNA form, the CDR3 reads TGTGCCAGCAGCTTATTTTGGGGGGCAGGCACAGATACGCAGTATTTT.

The chain has TRBV19 and TRBJ2-3; D possibly matches TRBD1 or TRBD2 (6 bases each). This CDR3 is 14 amino acids long. V was trimmed by 4 bases and J by 6 bases, leaving 14 bases between them. Germline CDR1 reads LNHDA; CDR2 reads SQIVND (reference sequence). The DNA for the CDR3 is TGTGCCAGTAGTAGCACCCGGGGGCCGGATACGCAGTATTTT. This codes for CASSSTRGPDTQYF.

The chain's CDR3 is CASLLAPGQRQMNTEAFF. For the CDR3, the DNA is TGTGCCAGCTTACTAGCTCCGGGACAGAGGCAAATGAACACTGAAGCTTTCTTT. The chain joins TRBV21-1 to TRBJ1-1; TRBD1 is taken as the D call from the table, unchecked against the DNA. TRBV21-1 is labeled a pseudogene. The CDR3 is made up of 18 amino acids.

This chain joins TRBV10-3 and TRBJ1-5; D unclear. V lost 4 bases, J lost 0 bases, and 10 bases lay in between. The germline CDR1 and CDR2 sequences are ENHRY and SYGVKD. This CDR3 comprises 15 residues. Here the CDR3 reads CAISGGPDSNQPQHF. CDR3 DNA: TGTGCCATCAGTGGAGGACCTGATAGCAATCAGCCCCAGCATTTT.

CDR3 coding DNA: TGCGCCAGCAGCTCCGGAGGGGCCAGATCCTACAATGAGCAGTTCTTC. Protein sequence: CASSSGGARSYNEQFF. V usage is TRBV5-1 and J usage is TRBJ2-1; weak D call: TRBD2 (6 bases). This CDR3 is 16 amino acids long. The V gene lost 3 bases and the J gene lost 1 base, with 14 bases spanning the gap. Germline V gives CDR1 SGHRS, CDR2 YFSETQ.